A selection of T cell receptor beta chains follows, all from one sample in a study of T cell repertoires in cytomegalovirus infection. TCRdb re-derived calls from the reads in MiXCR, one entry per CDR3 protein. This sample has some 350,000 distinct CDR3 sequences; about 35% occur once, and the top ten carry approximately 15%. Their recognized antigens are unknown. Sample: cultured PBMCs, taken from culture after CMV antigen stimulation. These receptors were taken from a human donor in good health (CMV status not recorded). Some clones in this sample may be carry-over from other donors' samples. CDR3s include the opening cysteine and the closing phenylalanine or tryptophan. Each record gives: D gene, V gene, clone size, J gene, CDR3 protein, CDR3 DNA. A D gene is named only where the DNA matches it firmly. Clone size is given for some rows only: seen once, a few or many times, or a class if the clone is expanded.

d_call: .; v_call: TRBV14; clone_size: many; j_call: TRBJ2-5; cdr3_aa: CASSQRETQYF; cdr3_nt: TGTGCCAGCAGCCAGAGGGAGACCCAGTACTTC
d_call: TRBD2; v_call: TRBV4-1; clone_size: few; j_call: TRBJ2-5; cdr3_aa: CASSQGGTSGGETQYF; cdr3_nt: TGCGCCAGCAGCCAGGGGGGAACTAGCGGGGGGGAGACCCAGTACTTC
d_call: TRBD1; v_call: TRBV7-6; clone_size: .; j_call: TRBJ2-1; cdr3_aa: CASSLGAGQGTGYEQFF; cdr3_nt: TGTGCCAGCAGCTTAGGTGCCGGACAGGGGACGGGGTATGAGCAGTTCTTC
d_call: TRBD2; v_call: TRBV7-2; clone_size: many; j_call: TRBJ2-3; cdr3_aa: CASSLVPTSGRAPDTQYF; cdr3_nt: TGTGCCAGCAGCTTAGTTCCGACTAGCGGGAGGGCCCCAGATACGCAGTATTTT
d_call: .; v_call: TRBV7-9; clone_size: few; j_call: TRBJ2-5; cdr3_aa: CASTTFWGGQNHQETQYF; cdr3_nt: TGTGCCAGCACCACTTTTTGGGGGGGACAGAACCACCAAGAGACCCAGTACTTC
d_call: .; v_call: TRBV18; clone_size: few; j_call: TRBJ2-7; cdr3_aa: CASSPPSKSYEQYF; cdr3_nt: TGTGCCAGCTCACCACCGTCGAAATCCTACGAGCAGTACTTC
d_call: .; v_call: TRBV29-1; clone_size: few; j_call: TRBJ2-1; cdr3_aa: CSVATLQSSYNEQFF; cdr3_nt: TGCAGCGTTGCCACCTTACAGAGCTCCTACAATGAGCAGTTCTTC
d_call: TRBD1; v_call: TRBV11-2; clone_size: .; j_call: TRBJ2-2; cdr3_aa: CASSPTGTENTGELFF; cdr3_nt: TGTGCCAGCAGCCCTACCGGGACAGAGAACACCGGGGAGCTGTTTTTT
d_call: .; v_call: TRBV18; clone_size: few; j_call: TRBJ2-7; cdr3_aa: CASSPGAAAYEQYF; cdr3_nt: TGTGCCAGCTCCCCTGGGGCAGCCGCCTACGAGCAGTACTTC
d_call: .; v_call: TRBV2; clone_size: .; j_call: TRBJ2-3; cdr3_aa: CASSEGLYPDTQYF; cdr3_nt: TGTGCCAGCAGTGAAGGACTCTACCCAGATACGCAGTATTTT
d_call: .; v_call: TRBV18; clone_size: .; j_call: TRBJ2-5; cdr3_aa: CASSPDGEETQYF; cdr3_nt: TGTGCCAGCTCACCAGACGGGGAAGAGACCCAGTACTTC
d_call: .; v_call: TRBV27; clone_size: .; j_call: TRBJ1-2; cdr3_aa: CASSRRDGSYGYTF; cdr3_nt: TGTGCCAGCAGTCGCCGGGACGGTTCTTACGGCTACACCTTC
d_call: TRBD2; v_call: TRBV7-2; clone_size: few; j_call: TRBJ2-3; cdr3_aa: CASSLGLAGGTSTDTQYF; cdr3_nt: TGTGCCAGCAGCTTAGGGCTAGCGGGAGGTACCAGCACAGATACGCAGTATTTT
d_call: .; v_call: TRBV7-2; clone_size: .; j_call: TRBJ2-6; cdr3_aa: CASSLAGVRSGANVLTF; cdr3_nt: TGTGCCAGCAGCTTAGCGGGAGTACGCTCTGGGGCCAACGTCCTGACTTTC
d_call: TRBD2; v_call: TRBV7-2; clone_size: .; j_call: TRBJ2-1; cdr3_aa: CASSLAAGGLYEQFF; cdr3_nt: TGTGCCAGCAGCTTAGCGGCGGGAGGGTTATATGAGCAGTTCTTC
d_call: .; v_call: TRBV20-1; clone_size: .; j_call: TRBJ2-1; cdr3_aa: CSAPRGGPSSYNEQFF; cdr3_nt: TGCAGTGCTCCAAGGGGGGGCCCTAGCTCCTACAATGAGCAGTTCTTC
d_call: .; v_call: TRBV7-2; clone_size: many; j_call: TRBJ2-3; cdr3_aa: CASSLTWGSVADTQYF; cdr3_nt: TGTGCCAGCAGCTTAACTTGGGGATCCGTGGCAGATACGCAGTATTTT
d_call: TRBD2; v_call: TRBV29-1; clone_size: .; j_call: TRBJ2-3; cdr3_aa: CSVEGSSGPDTQYF; cdr3_nt: TGCAGCGTGGAAGGTAGTAGCGGGCCAGATACGCAGTATTTT
d_call: TRBD2; v_call: TRBV19; clone_size: .; j_call: TRBJ2-1; cdr3_aa: CASSAAGELNNEQFF; cdr3_nt: TGTGCCAGTAGTGCGGCGGGAGAGTTGAACAATGAGCAGTTCTTC
d_call: .; v_call: TRBV7-9; clone_size: few; j_call: TRBJ2-6; cdr3_aa: CASSFWTSGANVLTF; cdr3_nt: TGTGCCAGCAGCTTTTGGACCTCTGGGGCCAACGTCCTGACTTTC
d_call: .; v_call: TRBV11-1; clone_size: .; j_call: TRBJ2-5; cdr3_aa: CASSLAWGQFSTQYF; cdr3_nt: TGTGCCAGCAGCTTAGCGTGGGGGCAGTTCTCTACCCAGTACTTC
d_call: .; v_call: TRBV29-1; clone_size: few; j_call: TRBJ1-4; cdr3_aa: CSARTVGEKLFF; cdr3_nt: TGCAGCGCTCGGACGGTCGGGGAAAAACTGTTTTTT
d_call: TRBD1; v_call: TRBV19; clone_size: .; j_call: TRBJ2-1; cdr3_aa: CASSLTGGLFF; cdr3_nt: TGTGCCAGTAGCTTAACAGGGGGCCTGTTCTTC
d_call: .; v_call: TRBV29-1; clone_size: .; j_call: TRBJ1-2; cdr3_aa: CSVEGQTDGYTF; cdr3_nt: TGCAGCGTTGAAGGACAGACGGATGGCTACACCTTC
d_call: .; v_call: TRBV5-1; clone_size: .; j_call: TRBJ2-1; cdr3_aa: CASGLDKIPYNEQFF; cdr3_nt: TGCGCCAGCGGACTGGATAAAATACCATACAATGAGCAGTTCTTC
d_call: TRBD2; v_call: TRBV11-2; clone_size: .; j_call: TRBJ2-5; cdr3_aa: CASSLVTGGPTETQYF; cdr3_nt: TGTGCCAGCAGCTTAGTGACGGGAGGGCCAACGGAGACCCAGTACTTC
d_call: .; v_call: TRBV12-3/TRBV12-4; clone_size: .; j_call: TRBJ1-2; cdr3_aa: CASSLTGPRALLYGYTF; cdr3_nt: TGTGCCAGCAGTCTTACAGGTCCCAGGGCCCTACTCTATGGCTACACCTTC
d_call: .; v_call: TRBV7-2; clone_size: many; j_call: TRBJ2-5; cdr3_aa: CASSLLGETQYF; cdr3_nt: TGTGCCAGCAGCTTACTGGGAGAGACCCAGTACTTC
d_call: TRBD2; v_call: TRBV7-2; clone_size: many; j_call: TRBJ2-3; cdr3_aa: CASSLRLAGHTDTQYF; cdr3_nt: TGTGCCAGCAGCTTAAGACTAGCGGGGCACACAGATACGCAGTATTTT
d_call: .; v_call: TRBV7-2; clone_size: many; j_call: TRBJ2-1; cdr3_aa: CASSPMWGEQFF; cdr3_nt: TGTGCCAGCAGCCCTATGTGGGGAGAGCAGTTCTTC
d_call: .; v_call: TRBV11-2; clone_size: many; j_call: TRBJ2-5; cdr3_aa: CASGPSGASGQETQYF; cdr3_nt: TGTGCCAGCGGACCATCGGGGGCTAGCGGCCAAGAGACCCAGTACTTC
d_call: TRBD2; v_call: TRBV7-2; clone_size: many; j_call: TRBJ2-3; cdr3_aa: CASSSPSQPSGHTDTQYF; cdr3_nt: TGTGCCAGCAGCTCCCCCTCCCAACCTAGCGGGCACACAGATACGCAGTATTTT
d_call: .; v_call: TRBV12-3/TRBV12-4; clone_size: few; j_call: TRBJ2-1; cdr3_aa: CASRPGPTYNEQFF; cdr3_nt: TGTGCCAGCAGGCCGGGACCTACCTACAATGAGCAGTTCTTC
d_call: .; v_call: TRBV6-2/TRBV6-3; clone_size: few; j_call: TRBJ1-1; cdr3_aa: CASSRPPRVNTEAFF; cdr3_nt: TGTGCCAGTTCCCGGCCGCCGAGGGTCAACACTGAAGCTTTCTTT
d_call: .; v_call: TRBV7-6; clone_size: few; j_call: TRBJ1-1; cdr3_aa: CASSRALTEPFYTEAFF; cdr3_nt: TGTGCCAGCAGCCGGGCTCTGACAGAGCCCTTTTACACTGAAGCTTTCTTT
d_call: .; v_call: TRBV24-1; clone_size: few; j_call: TRBJ2-7; cdr3_aa: CATYNGSQGFYEQYF; cdr3_nt: TGTGCCACCTATAACGGTTCACAGGGATTCTACGAGCAGTACTTC
d_call: TRBD1; v_call: TRBV7-2; clone_size: few; j_call: TRBJ1-6; cdr3_aa: CASSRTGDNSPLHF; cdr3_nt: TGTGCCAGCAGCCGGACAGGGGATAATTCACCCCTCCACTTT
d_call: .; v_call: TRBV4-1; clone_size: .; j_call: TRBJ2-3; cdr3_aa: CASSQRVGTDTQYF; cdr3_nt: TGCGCCAGCAGCCAACGTGTAGGGACAGATACGCAGTATTTT
d_call: TRBD2; v_call: TRBV29-1; clone_size: .; j_call: TRBJ2-4; cdr3_aa: CSVHAGRLAVPGGNIQYF; cdr3_nt: TGCAGCGTTCATGCTGGAAGACTAGCGGTCCCCGGCGGGAACATTCAGTACTTC
d_call: TRBD1; v_call: TRBV7-9; clone_size: .; j_call: TRBJ1-5; cdr3_aa: CASSLSGDRVDQPQHF; cdr3_nt: TGTGCCAGCAGCTTAAGCGGCGACAGGGTGGATCAGCCCCAGCATTTT
d_call: .; v_call: TRBV12-3/TRBV12-4; clone_size: few; j_call: TRBJ2-1; cdr3_aa: CASSLSGNNEQFF; cdr3_nt: TGTGCCAGCAGTTTAAGCGGAAACAATGAGCAGTTCTTC
d_call: .; v_call: TRBV7-3; clone_size: many; j_call: TRBJ2-5; cdr3_aa: CASSLGGNNRGTQYF; cdr3_nt: TGTGCCAGCAGCTTAGGCGGGAATAATCGTGGGACCCAGTACTTC
d_call: TRBD2; v_call: TRBV10-3; clone_size: once; j_call: TRBJ2-5; cdr3_aa: CAISDSTSGMQETQYF; cdr3_nt: TGTGCCATCAGTGACTCGACTAGCGGGATGCAAGAGACCCAGTACTTC
d_call: TRBD2; v_call: TRBV10-3; clone_size: .; j_call: TRBJ2-1; cdr3_aa: CAISVAGTSGYNEQFF; cdr3_nt: TGTGCCATCAGTGTTGCCGGGACTAGCGGCTACAATGAGCAGTTCTTC
d_call: TRBD2; v_call: TRBV9; clone_size: .; j_call: TRBJ2-3; cdr3_aa: CASSPRTGTSGRDTQYF; cdr3_nt: TGTGCCAGCAGCCCTAGAACCGGGACTAGCGGGAGAGATACGCAGTATTTT
d_call: .; v_call: TRBV6-2/TRBV6-3; clone_size: .; j_call: TRBJ1-1; cdr3_aa: CASSYGSGMNTEAFF; cdr3_nt: TGTGCCAGCAGTTACGGGTCGGGTATGAACACTGAAGCTTTCTTT
d_call: TRBD2; v_call: TRBV19; clone_size: .; j_call: TRBJ2-1; cdr3_aa: CASSRGLAGYNEQFF; cdr3_nt: TGTGCCAGTAGTAGGGGACTAGCGGGCTACAATGAGCAGTTCTTC
d_call: TRBD2; v_call: TRBV7-2; clone_size: many; j_call: TRBJ2-2; cdr3_aa: CASSARGTSSGELFF; cdr3_nt: TGTGCCAGCAGCGCTCGCGGGACTAGTAGCGGGGAGCTGTTTTTT